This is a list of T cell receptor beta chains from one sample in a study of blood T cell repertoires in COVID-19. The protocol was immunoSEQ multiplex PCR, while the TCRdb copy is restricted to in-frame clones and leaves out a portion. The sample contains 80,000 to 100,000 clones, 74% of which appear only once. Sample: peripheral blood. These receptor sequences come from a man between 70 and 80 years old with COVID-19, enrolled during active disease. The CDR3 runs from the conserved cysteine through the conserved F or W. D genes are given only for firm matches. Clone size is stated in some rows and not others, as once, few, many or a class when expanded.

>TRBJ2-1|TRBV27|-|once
CASSLSGQADNEQFF
TGTGCCAGCAGTTTATCGGGGCAGGCAGACAATGAGCAGTTCTTC
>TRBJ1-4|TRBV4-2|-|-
CASSQRLQGGNEKLFF
TGTGCCAGCAGCCAGAGGCTACAGGGTGGCAATGAAAAACTGTTTTTT
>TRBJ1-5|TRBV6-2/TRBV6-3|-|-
CASSYSGSDQPQHF
TGTGCCAGCAGTTACAGTGGCAGCGACCAGCCCCAGCATTTT
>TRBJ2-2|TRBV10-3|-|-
CAISESPGTFYQTAGELFF
TGTGCCATCAGTGAGTCACCCGGGACATTCTATCAAACCGCCGGGGAGCTGTTTTTT
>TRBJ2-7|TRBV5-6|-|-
CASSLLGASYEQYF
TGTGCCAGCAGCTTGCTGGGGGCCTCCTACGAGCAGTACTTC
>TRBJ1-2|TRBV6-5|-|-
CASARDFNYGYTF
TGTGCCAGCGCCCGGGACTTTAACTATGGCTACACCTTC
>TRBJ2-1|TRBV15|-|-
CATSREGAAFKGNEQFF
TGTGCCACCAGCAGAGAGGGGGCCGCTTTCAAGGGCAATGAGCAGTTCTTC
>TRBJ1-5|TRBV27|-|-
CASRLTGNNQPQHF
TGTGCCAGCAGGCTCACAGGGAACAATCAGCCCCAGCATTTT
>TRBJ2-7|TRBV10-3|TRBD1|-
CAIGTGGYEQYF
TGTGCCATCGGGACAGGGGGCTACGAGCAGTACTTC
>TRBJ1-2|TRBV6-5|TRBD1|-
CASSLGQGIGGYTF
TGTGCCAGCAGTCTCGGACAGGGCATAGGGGGCTACACCTTC
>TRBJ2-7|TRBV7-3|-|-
CASSADGTYEQYF
TGTGCCAGCAGCGCAGACGGGACCTACGAGCAGTACTTC
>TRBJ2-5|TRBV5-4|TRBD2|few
CASRPTGGSETQYF
TGTGCCAGCAGACCTACGGGGGGTTCGGAGACCCAGTACTTC
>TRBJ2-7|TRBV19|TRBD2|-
CASGTSGTYEQYF
TGTGCCAGCGGGACTAGCGGGACCTACGAGCAGTACTTC
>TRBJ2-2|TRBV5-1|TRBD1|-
CASSLRRGQGITGELFF
TGCGCCAGCAGCTTGCGCCGGGGACAGGGAATCACCGGGGAGCTGTTTTTT
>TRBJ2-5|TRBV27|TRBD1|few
CASSSIASRTGVILTRGTQYF
TGTGCCAGCAGTTCTATAGCCTCCCGGACAGGGGTTATTCTCACGAGGGGGACCCAGTACTTC
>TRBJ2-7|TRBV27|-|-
CASSENIRSSYEQYF
TGTGCCAGCAGTGAAAACATTAGGAGCTCCTACGAGCAGTACTTC
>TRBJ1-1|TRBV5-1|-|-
CASSFGGNQNTEAFF
TGCGCCAGCAGCTTCGGCGGAAATCAGAACACTGAAGCTTTCTTT
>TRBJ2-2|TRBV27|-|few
CASSQLGGNTGELFF
TGTGCCAGCAGCCAATTGGGGGGAAACACCGGGGAGCTGTTTTTT
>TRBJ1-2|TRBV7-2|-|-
CASSLDHRVNGYTF
TGTGCCAGCAGCTTGGACCACAGGGTAAATGGCTACACCTTC
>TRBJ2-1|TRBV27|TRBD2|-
CASSPLAGAYNEQFF
TGTGCCAGCAGTCCACTAGCGGGAGCCTACAATGAGCAGTTCTTC
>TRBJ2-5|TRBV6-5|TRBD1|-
CASSQTGAETQYF
TGTGCCAGCAGCCAGACAGGGGCAGAGACCCAGTACTTC
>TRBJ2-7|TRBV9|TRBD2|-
CASGTSYEQYF
TGTGCCTCCGGGACTAGTTACGAGCAGTACTTC
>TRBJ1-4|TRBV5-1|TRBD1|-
CASSGGTGLLEGEYEKLFF
TGCGCCAGCAGCGGTGGGACAGGCCTTCTTGAAGGGGAATATGAAAAACTGTTTTTT
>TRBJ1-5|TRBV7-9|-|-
CASSINTGWSNQPQHF
TGTGCCAGCAGCATTAACACAGGGTGGAGCAATCAGCCCCAGCATTTT
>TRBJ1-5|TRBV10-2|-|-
CASSLGHSNQPQHF
TGCGCCAGCAGTTTGGGCCATAGCAATCAGCCCCAGCATTTT
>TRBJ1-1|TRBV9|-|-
CASSSTVGANTEAFF
TGTGCCAGCAGCTCAACAGTTGGGGCGAACACTGAAGCTTTCTTT
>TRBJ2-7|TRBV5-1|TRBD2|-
CASSLVLAGVGEQYF
TGCGCCAGCAGCCTGGTGTTAGCGGGAGTCGGAGAGCAGTACTTC
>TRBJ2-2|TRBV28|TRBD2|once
CATPGLAGAPGELFF
TGTGCCACCCCAGGGCTAGCGGGAGCCCCCGGGGAGCTGTTTTTT
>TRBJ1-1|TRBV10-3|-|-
CAIRDRENTEAFF
TGTGCCATCAGGGACAGAGAGAACACTGAAGCTTTCTTT
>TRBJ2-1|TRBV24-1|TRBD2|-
CATGTSGSVSYNEQFF
TGTGCCACCGGGACTAGCGGGAGTGTCTCCTACAATGAGCAGTTCTTC
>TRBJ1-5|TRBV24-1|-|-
CATSDGGTSGVQPQHF
TGTGCCACCAGTGATGGGGGGACTTCGGGAGTTCAGCCCCAGCATTTT
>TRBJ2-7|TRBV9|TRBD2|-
CASSVGVTSGRDEQYF
TGTGCCAGCAGCGTAGGGGTGACTAGCGGGAGAGACGAGCAGTACTTC
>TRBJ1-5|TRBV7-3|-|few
CASSLFQNQPQHF
TGTGCCAGCAGCTTATTCCAGAATCAGCCCCAGCATTTT
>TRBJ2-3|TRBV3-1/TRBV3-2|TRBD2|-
CASSPNTGTSGTDTQYF
TGTGCCAGCAGCCCGAATACTGGGACTAGCGGAACAGATACGCAGTATTTT
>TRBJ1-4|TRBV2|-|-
CASIPVNRNEKLFF
TGTGCCAGCATTCCCGTCAACAGGAATGAAAAACTGTTTTTT
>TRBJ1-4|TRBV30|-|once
CAWSTTAGMFYEKLFF
TGTGCCTGGAGTACGACAGCAGGGATGTTTTACGAAAAACTGTTTTTT
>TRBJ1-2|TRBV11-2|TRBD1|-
CASSFSRTGDYGYTF
TGTGCCAGCAGCTTTAGTCGTACAGGGGACTATGGCTACACCTTC
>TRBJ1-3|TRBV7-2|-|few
CASSLAWADGVNTIYF
TGTGCCAGCAGCTTAGCGTGGGCCGACGGGGTGAACACCATATATTTT
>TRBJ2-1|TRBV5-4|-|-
CASSPDTNNEQFF
TGTGCCAGCAGCCCGGACACGAACAATGAGCAGTTCTTC
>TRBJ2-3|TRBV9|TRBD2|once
CASSAGGLAGITDTQYF
TGTGCCAGCAGTGCCGGGGGACTAGCGGGAATCACAGATACGCAGTATTTT
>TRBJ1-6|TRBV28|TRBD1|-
CAIRQGGSPLHF
TGTGCCATAAGACAGGGTGGCTCACCCCTCCACTTT
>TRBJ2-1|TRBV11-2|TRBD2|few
CASIPSGGSTYNEQFF
TGTGCCAGCATCCCCTCGGGCGGGAGCACCTACAATGAGCAGTTCTTC
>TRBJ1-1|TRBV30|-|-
CAWKGGTANTEAFF
TGTGCCTGGAAGGGGGGGACGGCGAACACTGAAGCTTTCTTT
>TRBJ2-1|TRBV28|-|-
CASSKQGVRSYNEQFF
TGTGCCAGCAGTAAACAGGGTGTCAGGTCCTACAATGAGCAGTTCTTC
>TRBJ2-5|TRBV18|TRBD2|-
CASSPGTSGSGQETQYF
TGTGCCAGCTCACCAGGGACTAGCGGGAGTGGGCAAGAGACCCAGTACTTC
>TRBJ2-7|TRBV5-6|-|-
CASSRDNLAQYF
TGTGCCAGCAGCCGGGACAACCTGGCGCAGTACTTC
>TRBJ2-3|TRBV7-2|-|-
CASSPRVITDTQYF
TGTGCCAGCAGCCCTCGGGTAATCACAGATACGCAGTATTTT
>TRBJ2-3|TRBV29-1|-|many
CSVERQGWGDTQYF
TGCAGCGTTGAGCGCCAGGGCTGGGGAGATACGCAGTATTTT
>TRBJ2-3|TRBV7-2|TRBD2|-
CASSLGGRGSTDTQYF
TGTGCCAGCAGTCTTGGCGGGAGAGGTTCCACAGATACGCAGTATTTT
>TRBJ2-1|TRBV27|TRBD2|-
CASSPIGSAGVGNEQFF
TGTGCCAGCAGTCCCATTGGGTCAGCGGGAGTAGGTAATGAGCAGTTCTTC
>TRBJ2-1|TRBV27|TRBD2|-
CASRPGLAGVNEQFF
TGTGCCAGCAGGCCGGGACTAGCGGGAGTGAATGAGCAGTTCTTC
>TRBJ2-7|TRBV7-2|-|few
CASSTRDSRWYEQYF
TGTGCCAGCAGCACCCGGGACTCTCGTTGGTACGAGCAGTACTTC
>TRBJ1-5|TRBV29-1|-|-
CSAKQQNQPQHF
TGCAGCGCTAAACAGCAGAATCAGCCCCAGCATTTT
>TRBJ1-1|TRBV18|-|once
CASARRVENTEAFF
TGTGCCAGCGCGCGGAGGGTTGAGAACACTGAAGCTTTCTTT